Listed below are T cell receptor beta chains from one sample, sequenced in a study of cytomegalovirus exposure and HLA in healthy donors. Assay used: immunoSEQ multiplex PCR; TCRdb lists only in-frame clones, some missing. The sample includes 90,000 to 120,000 clones, roughly 70% of them seen just once. Sequenced: PBMCs. These receptors were taken from a woman between 40 and 50 years old in good health and CMV-seropositive. CDR3s include the opening cysteine and the closing phenylalanine or tryptophan. The D gene is left open where the match is weak. Clone size is given for some rows only: seen once, a few or many times, or a class if the clone is expanded.

V gene: TRBV18; clone size: once; D gene: NA; J gene: TRBJ2-3; CDR3 DNA: TGTGCCAGCTCACCACGGCAGATGGGCACAGATACGCAGTATTTT; CDR3 protein: CASSPRQMGTDTQYF
V gene: TRBV30; clone size: NA; D gene: TRBD1; J gene: TRBJ2-3; CDR3 DNA: TGTGCCTGGAGTGGGAGGGGGACAGGGGCCTTGGATACGCAGTATTTT; CDR3 protein: CAWSGRGTGALDTQYF
V gene: TRBV12-5; clone size: few; D gene: TRBD1; J gene: TRBJ1-5; CDR3 DNA: TGTGCTAGTGGTTCGGGGACAGTACCGAATCAGCCCCAGCATTTT; CDR3 protein: CASGSGTVPNQPQHF
V gene: TRBV30; clone size: once; D gene: TRBD1; J gene: TRBJ1-1; CDR3 DNA: TGTGCCTGGAGTCGGGGGACAGTAAACACTGAAGCTTTCTTT; CDR3 protein: CAWSRGTVNTEAFF
V gene: TRBV5-1; clone size: NA; D gene: TRBD2; J gene: TRBJ2-5; CDR3 DNA: TGCGCCAGCAGCCCCCAAGGGACTAGCGGGGGGGCCAGGGAGACCCAGTACTTC; CDR3 protein: CASSPQGTSGGARETQYF
V gene: TRBV15; clone size: few; D gene: NA; J gene: TRBJ1-5; CDR3 DNA: TGTGCCACCAGCAGAGATCCGAAGGGAGGGCAGCCCCAGCATTTT; CDR3 protein: CATSRDPKGGQPQHF
V gene: TRBV7-9; clone size: few; D gene: NA; J gene: TRBJ1-3; CDR3 DNA: TGTGCCAGCAGCTCCCCCTCAGGTCCCTCTGGAAACACCATATATTTT; CDR3 protein: CASSSPSGPSGNTIYF
V gene: TRBV5-1; clone size: NA; D gene: TRBD2; J gene: TRBJ2-3; CDR3 DNA: TGCGCCAGCAGCTCTGGGGGACTAGCGGGGTCAGATACGCAGTATTTT; CDR3 protein: CASSSGGLAGSDTQYF
V gene: TRBV4-1; clone size: NA; D gene: TRBD1; J gene: TRBJ2-1; CDR3 DNA: TGCGCCAGCAGCCAAGATCGGAGACAGGGTCGCTCCTACAATGAGCAGTTCTTC; CDR3 protein: CASSQDRRQGRSYNEQFF
V gene: TRBV7-8; clone size: NA; D gene: TRBD1; J gene: TRBJ1-1; CDR3 DNA: TGTGCCAGCACTAACAGGGGCATAAACACTGAAGCTTTCTTT; CDR3 protein: CASTNRGINTEAFF
V gene: TRBV6-5; clone size: NA; D gene: NA; J gene: TRBJ2-7; CDR3 DNA: TGTGCCAGCAGTTCGGACAACTCCTACGAGCAGTACTTC; CDR3 protein: CASSSDNSYEQYF
V gene: TRBV6-5; clone size: NA; D gene: TRBD1; J gene: TRBJ1-2; CDR3 DNA: TGTGCCAGCAGTTTCGGGACAGGGGACCACTATGGCTACACCTTC; CDR3 protein: CASSFGTGDHYGYTF
V gene: TRBV2; clone size: NA; D gene: NA; J gene: TRBJ2-5; CDR3 DNA: TGTGCCAGCAGCAGGGAAGAGACCCAGTACTTC; CDR3 protein: CASSREETQYF
V gene: TRBV6-1; clone size: NA; D gene: TRBD1; J gene: TRBJ2-1; CDR3 DNA: TGTGCCAGCAGTGACGCCCCCGGGACAGGGGGCCATGAGCAGTTCTTC; CDR3 protein: CASSDAPGTGGHEQFF
V gene: TRBV6-1; clone size: NA; D gene: NA; J gene: TRBJ1-3; CDR3 DNA: TGTGCCAGCAGTTGGGACATCATAGGAAACACCATATATTTT; CDR3 protein: CASSWDIIGNTIYF
V gene: TRBV5-6; clone size: NA; D gene: NA; J gene: TRBJ1-2; CDR3 DNA: TGTGCCAGCAGCATTCAGGGGCCTGGATATGGCTACACCTTC; CDR3 protein: CASSIQGPGYGYTF
V gene: TRBV15; clone size: NA; D gene: NA; J gene: TRBJ1-2; CDR3 DNA: TGTGCCACCAGCAACCCTAGGGGGGGCTACACCTTC; CDR3 protein: CATSNPRGGYTF
V gene: TRBV5-1; clone size: NA; D gene: NA; J gene: TRBJ2-7; CDR3 DNA: TGCGCCAGCAGCTTGGATACAGGGCCCTACGAGCAGTACTTC; CDR3 protein: CASSLDTGPYEQYF
V gene: TRBV5-6; clone size: NA; D gene: NA; J gene: TRBJ1-4; CDR3 DNA: TGTGCCAGCAGCTTGGGGCAGGGGTTTTCAACTAATGAAAAACTGTTTTTT; CDR3 protein: CASSLGQGFSTNEKLFF
V gene: TRBV29-1; clone size: NA; D gene: NA; J gene: TRBJ1-2; CDR3 DNA: TGCAGCGTTGTGGGCGGCAGGGCAGGAGCTAACTATGGCTACACCTTC; CDR3 protein: CSVVGGRAGANYGYTF